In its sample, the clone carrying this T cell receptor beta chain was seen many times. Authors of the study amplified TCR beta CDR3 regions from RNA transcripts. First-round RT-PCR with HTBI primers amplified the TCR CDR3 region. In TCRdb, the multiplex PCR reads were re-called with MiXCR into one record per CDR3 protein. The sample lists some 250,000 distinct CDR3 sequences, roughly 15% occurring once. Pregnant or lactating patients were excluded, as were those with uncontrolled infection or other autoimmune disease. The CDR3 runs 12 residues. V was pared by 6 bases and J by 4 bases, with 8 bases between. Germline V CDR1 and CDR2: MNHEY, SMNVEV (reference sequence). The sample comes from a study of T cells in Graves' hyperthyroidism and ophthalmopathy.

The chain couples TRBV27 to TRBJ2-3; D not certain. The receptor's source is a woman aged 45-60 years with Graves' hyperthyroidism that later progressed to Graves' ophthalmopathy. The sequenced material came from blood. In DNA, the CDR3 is TGTGCCAGCAGGGGCTTTTCAGATACGCAGTATTTT. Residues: CASRGFSDTQYF.